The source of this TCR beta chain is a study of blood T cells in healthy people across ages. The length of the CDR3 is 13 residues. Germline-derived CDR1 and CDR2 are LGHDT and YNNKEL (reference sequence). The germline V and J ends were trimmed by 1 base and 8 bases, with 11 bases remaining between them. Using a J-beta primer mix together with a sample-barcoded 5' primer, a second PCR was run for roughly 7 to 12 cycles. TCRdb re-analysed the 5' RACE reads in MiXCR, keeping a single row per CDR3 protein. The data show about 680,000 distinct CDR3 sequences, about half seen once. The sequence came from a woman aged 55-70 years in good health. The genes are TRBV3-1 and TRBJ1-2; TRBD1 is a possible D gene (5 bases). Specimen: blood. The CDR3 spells CASSQAGGFGYTF. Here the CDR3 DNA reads TGTGCCAGCAGCCAAGCGGGGGGATTCGGCTACACCTTC.